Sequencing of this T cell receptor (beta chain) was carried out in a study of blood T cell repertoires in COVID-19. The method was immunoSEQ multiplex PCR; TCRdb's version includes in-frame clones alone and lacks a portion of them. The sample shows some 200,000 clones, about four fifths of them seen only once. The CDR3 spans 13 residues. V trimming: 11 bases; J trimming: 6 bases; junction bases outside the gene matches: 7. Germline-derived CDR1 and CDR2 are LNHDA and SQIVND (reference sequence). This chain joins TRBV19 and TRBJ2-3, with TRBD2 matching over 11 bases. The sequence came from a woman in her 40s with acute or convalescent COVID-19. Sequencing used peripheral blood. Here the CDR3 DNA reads TGTGCCGTAGCGGGAGGGCTCACGGATACGCAGTATTTT. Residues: CAVAGGLTDTQYF. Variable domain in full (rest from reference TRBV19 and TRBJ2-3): DGGITQSPKYLFRKEGQNVTLSCEQNLNHDAMYWYRQDPGQGLRLIYYSQIVNDFQKGDIAEGYSVSREKKESFPLTVTSAQKNPTAFYLCAVAGGLTDTQYFGPGTRLTVL.